The text below deals with one T cell receptor (beta chain). This clonotype occurred many times. Its antigen specificity is not known. No per-base quality is available; no much larger clone lies one base away. The sample is drawn from a study of CD8 T cells in ankylosing spondylitis (dated by TCRdb to between 2016 and 2019). Concerning the study at large: T cell receptor beta repertoires were profiled in healthy donors and ankylosing spondylitis patients so that disease-linked TCR variants could be found. Samples of peripheral blood were taken, and for ankylosing spondylitis patients, synovial fluid was collected as well. The full study cohort was made up of about two dozen ankylosing spondylitis patients and roughly 98 healthy donors. What the authors observed across the whole study: Some of the motif variants had been reported before in the synovial fluid and blood of reactive arthritis patients, a finding that suggests common disease-initiation mechanisms. The disease-linked clones were reported to be significantly enriched in matched synovial fluid samples from ankylosing spondylitis patients. The disease-linked clones had a CD8+ phenotype and were found at relatively low frequencies in peripheral blood. A TCR beta motif of about 8 highly homologous amino acid variants appeared characteristic of blood from ankylosing spondylitis patients.

The V and J ends are trimmed by 2 bases and 3 bases, leaving 13 bases between them. CDR1 is given as LGHDT and CDR2 as YNNKEL, both from the germline V gene (reference sequence). Reading from cysteine to phenylalanine, the CDR3 counts 15 amino acids. The retained sequence is limited to the CDR3, 45 bases, with the frame set at the first base. The sequencer was an Illumina HiSeq 2500. Quantitative 5'-RACE with molecular barcodes was the method used to prepare the TCR beta libraries. Per the authors' processing: Disease-linked TCR variants were identified with a new computational method built on a probabilistic model of VDJ rearrangement. TCRdb passed the public sequencing reads through fastp at Q25 and MiXCR, retaining productive beta sequences. Rows are unified per CDR3 protein, each entry keeping the most common DNA and genes. TCRdb, not the original authors, processed these V and J calls. This sample holds about 170,000 distinct CDR3 sequences; around 16% were observed only once. The ten largest clones represent around 7.6% of the sample.

Sequencing was done on a sample of blood, either unsorted or a sorted T cell fraction (not recorded which). This clonotype was obtained from a male donor with ankylosing spondylitis or in good health (not recorded which). The sequence links TRBV3-1 to TRBJ1-1; perhaps TRBD1 is the D gene, with 6 bases matching. The CDR3 here reads CASSQLRGGYTEAFF. The bases are TGTGCCAGCAGCCAATTGAGGGGGGGATACACTGAAGCTTTCTTT.